Listed below are T cell receptor beta chains from one sample, sequenced in a study of cytomegalovirus exposure and HLA in healthy donors. The method was immunoSEQ multiplex PCR; TCRdb's version includes in-frame clones alone and lacks a portion of them. The sample has approximately 69,000 clones; approximately 80% are singletons. Sequences were obtained from PBMCs. The origin of the receptors is a man between 18 and 35 years old in good health and CMV-seronegative. Both conserved end residues are part of each CDR3. The D gene is left open where the match is weak. The size field is filled for only some rows; it gives once, few, many or a size class.

TRBJ1-2 NA NA TRBV29-1 TGCAGCGTCCAGACAGGCACTAACTATGGCTACACCTTC CSVQTGTNYGYTF
TRBJ1-2 TRBD1 NA TRBV6-1 TGTGCCAGCAGTGAAAGCACAGGGGACTATGGCTACACCTTC CASSESTGDYGYTF
TRBJ1-4 NA NA TRBV7-2 TGTGCCAGCAGCTCCGGGACAAGGCCTGGGGAAAAACTGTTTTTT CASSSGTRPGEKLFF
TRBJ1-1 TRBD1 NA TRBV5-4 TGTGCCAGCAGCTTCCCTGAAGGACAGGGGGCGGGAACTGAAGCTTTCTTT CASSFPEGQGAGTEAFF
TRBJ2-1 TRBD1 NA TRBV6-5 TGTGCCAGCAGTACTACGGGACAGGGCCGAAATGAGCAGTTCTTC CASSTTGQGRNEQFF
TRBJ2-1 TRBD2 once TRBV28 TGTGCCAGCCTAGGAGCGGGGGTAATCAATGAGCAGTTCTTC CASLGAGVINEQFF
TRBJ1-1 NA few TRBV28 TGTGCCAGCAGTTCGCCGGGGGGGGCGGACACTGAAGCTTTCTTT CASSSPGGADTEAFF
TRBJ1-1 TRBD1 NA TRBV19 TGTGCCAGTAGTCCCCGGACAGGAAGGTCCACTGAAGCTTTCTTT CASSPRTGRSTEAFF
TRBJ2-5 TRBD2 NA TRBV6-1 TGTGCCAACAGCGGACTAGCGGGGGGGCAAGAGACCCAGTACTTC CANSGLAGGQETQYF
TRBJ1-3 NA few TRBV19 TGTGCCAGTAAACAGGGAAGGACCATATATTTT CASKQGRTIYF
TRBJ1-5 NA once TRBV19 TGTGCCAGTAGTATGAGGTCAGTAAACCAGCCCCAGCATTTT CASSMRSVNQPQHF
TRBJ1-2 NA NA TRBV4-1 TGCGCCAGCAGCCAACTAGCCGGGAACTATGGCTACACCTTC CASSQLAGNYGYTF
TRBJ1-1 NA NA TRBV6-5 TGTGCCAGCAGTTACGCAGTCAGGGGCCAGAACACTGAAGCTTTCTTT CASSYAVRGQNTEAFF
TRBJ2-3 NA once TRBV6-6 TGTGCCAGCAGTTACGGGGCCAGCACAGATACGCAGTATTTT CASSYGASTDTQYF
TRBJ1-1 NA NA TRBV6-1 TGTGCCAGCAGTGGCAGGGGCACTGAAGCTTTCTTT CASSGRGTEAFF
TRBJ2-3 TRBD2 NA TRBV5-1 TGCGCCAGCAGCGGATTATCAGGGCTAGCGGGGAGCACAGATACGCAGTATTTT CASSGLSGLAGSTDTQYF
TRBJ2-3 TRBD2 NA TRBV9 TGTGCCAGCAGCGTAGGCGGGACTAGCGGGGGGCATACGCAGTATTTT CASSVGGTSGGHTQYF
TRBJ2-1 TRBD2 NA TRBV13 TGTGCCAGCAGCCAAGGGGCTAGCGGGGCTGGTGAGCAGTTCTTC CASSQGASGAGEQFF
TRBJ1-6 NA NA TRBV5-4 TGTGCCAGCAGCCTGCCTCGGGGGGGTATTAATTCACCCCTCCACTTT CASSLPRGGINSPLHF
TRBJ2-1 TRBD2 once TRBV15 TGTGCCACCCAATGGGTAGGCAAAGCGGGGGCCAGATACAATGAGCAGTTCTTC CATQWVGKAGARYNEQFF
TRBJ2-1 TRBD2 NA TRBV7-8 TGTGCCAGCAGCTTAGAGGGACTAGCGGACCGCTACAATGAGCAGTTCTTC CASSLEGLADRYNEQFF
TRBJ2-2 TRBD1 NA TRBV7-6 TGTGCCAGCAGCTTTCTCCGGGACAGGGATGCGAACGGGGAGCTGTTTTTT CASSFLRDRDANGELFF
TRBJ2-2 NA NA TRBV2 TGTGCCAGCCTCAGGGTGACCGGGGAGCTGTTTTTT CASLRVTGELFF
TRBJ1-1 TRBD1 NA TRBV7-9 TGTGCCAGCAGCGACCCGGACAGGGGGCTAGGATGGACTGAAGCTTTCTTT CASSDPDRGLGWTEAFF
TRBJ1-3 NA NA TRBV2 TGTGCCAGCATTACCATATACTCCCTAACAGGGACGACTGGAAACACCATATATTTT CASITIYSLTGTTGNTIYF
TRBJ2-7 NA NA TRBV7-8 TGTGCCAGCAGCTTAGCTGCGACAGGCTACGAGCAGTACTTC CASSLAATGYEQYF
TRBJ2-5 NA NA TRBV11-1 TGTGCCAGCAGCCTCAGGGGACGAGAGACCCAGTACTTC CASSLRGRETQYF
TRBJ2-5 NA NA TRBV28 TGTGCCAGCAGTTTACCCCCCGGAGGCCGGGAGAGGGAGACCCAGTACTTC CASSLPPGGRERETQYF
TRBJ1-5 TRBD1 once TRBV6-1 TGTGCCAGCAGGCCCCCGACAGGGGATCATCAGCCCCAGCATTTT CASRPPTGDHQPQHF
TRBJ2-5 TRBD2 NA TRBV27 TGTGCCAGCAGTTTGTACGGGGGGGTGGGAGAGACCCAGTACTTC CASSLYGGVGETQYF
TRBJ2-5 TRBD2 few TRBV7-6 TGTGCCAGCAGCTTAGGGGCCAGCGGGGGTTACGAGACCCAGTACTTC CASSLGASGGYETQYF
TRBJ2-2 TRBD1 NA TRBV5-1 TGCGCCAGCAGCTCTACAGGGGGGAGCCCCGGGGAGCTGTTTTTT CASSSTGGSPGELFF
TRBJ1-1 NA few TRBV28 TGTGCCAGCAGTCCGGGGTACACTGAAGCTTTCTTT CASSPGYTEAFF